This T cell receptor beta chain was captured in a study of response to subunit inactivated influenza vaccine. Study-wide results and caveats: The authors put forward the suggestion that each seasonal influenza vaccination may bring in only a limited number of new T cells.

The CDR3 consists of 18 residues. From germline, CDR1 is LGHNA and CDR2 YSLEER. V lost 0 bases, J lost 4 bases, and 18 bases lay in between. A remark on this clonotype: Its specificity is unknown.

One entry per CDR3 protein, called by TCRdb with MiXCR from the RT-PCR reads. This table has 550,000 to 800,000 distinct CDR3 sequences, about a sixth appearing once. The chain couples TRBV4-3 to TRBJ2-2, with D perhaps matching TRBD2 (6 bases). The sequence came from a man between 45 and 60 years old who received an inactivated influenza vaccine. This sample comprised PBMCs from blood, obtained roughly 13 days after vaccination. CDR3 residues: CASSQDRGIGVTTGELFF. DNA for the CDR3: TGCGCCAGCAGCCAAGATCGGGGGATCGGGGTTACCACCGGGGAGCTGTTTTTT.